This T cell receptor (beta chain) emerged from a study of blood T cells in healthy people across ages. Study-wide results and caveats: Among long-lived donors, naive CD4+ cells were more numerous and diversity higher than in aged donors.

Trimming shortened V by 0 bases and J by 2 bases, and 11 bases separated the two germline ends. Germline assignment: CDR1 MGHRA and CDR2 YSYEKL. The CDR3 spans 16 residues. Of note for this clonotype: Antigen unknown.

Primers used in a second PCR of roughly 7 to 11 cycles were a sample-barcoded 5' primer and a J-beta primer mix. Each cDNA molecule received a tag from a template-switch adaptor that had 12 random nucleotides. TCRdb reanalysed the 5' RACE reads using MiXCR and keeps one entry per CDR3 protein. The table lists hundreds of thousands of distinct CDR3 sequences, roughly 24% of them singletons. This sample was also put to use in a study of T cells of mothers and their children. Per that study: A few healthy Caucasian mothers, along with their six children, served as the donors. In unrelated and related pairs, TCR recombination output is shaped in a similar way by thymic selection.

The rearrangement joins TRBV4-1 to TRBJ1-5, with unresolved D. The source material was blood. This TCR derives from a boy between 10 and 17 years old in good health. The CDR3 coding sequence is TGCGCCAGCAGCCAAGATTCCGGGTTTCGCAATCAGCCCCAGCATTTT. Its translation is CASSQDSGFRNQPQHF.